Presented here are 27 T cell receptor beta chains from one specimen sequenced in a study of blood T cell repertoires in COVID-19. This table comes from immunoSEQ multiplex PCR, and its TCRdb copy is limited to in-frame clones, with some not included. The repertoire includes 350,000 or so clones, more than 85% of them detected once, and approximately 1% sits in the top ten. What was sequenced was PBMCs or T cells enriched from blood (not recorded which). Receptors originate from a woman in her twenties or thirties who had recovered from COVID-19.

The CDR3 region has the DNA TGTGCCATCAGTTCAGGTTTCGATCAGCCCCAGCATTTT. Its translation is CAISSGFDQPQHF. This chain links TRBV10-3 with TRBJ1-5; the D is unclear. The CDR3 sequence is 13 residues long. V lost 5 bases, J lost 5 bases, and 10 bases lay in between. Germline-derived CDR1 and CDR2 are ENHRY and SYGVKD.

This chain links TRBV6-5 with TRBJ2-5; 11 bases agree with TRBD1. In germline, CDR1 is MNHEY, CDR2 SVGAGI. V shed 6 bases, J shed 5 bases, and the junction held 8 bases outside the gene matches. CDR3 length: 15 residues. Here the CDR3 reads CASRAGQGASETQYF. The DNA for the CDR3 is TGTGCCAGCAGAGCTGGACAGGGGGCATCGGAGACCCAGTACTTC.

This chain uses TRBV28 with TRBJ1-2, with a tentative D call TRBD1 (6 bases). V was clipped by 3 bases and J by 6 bases, with 14 bases between them. The CDR3 runs 14 residues. Germline CDR1 MDHEN, CDR2 SYDVKM. CDR3 sequence reads: CASSFQGLKNGYTF. The CDR3 bases are TGTGCCAGCAGTTTTCAGGGGTTGAAGAATGGCTACACCTTC.

The genes are TRBV27 and TRBJ1-2, with 10 positions matching TRBD1. V lost 7 bases and J lost 8; bases outside the gene matches: 10. CDR1 is MNHEY and CDR2 is SMNVEV in the germline V gene (reference sequence). The CDR3 extends over 14 amino acids. CDR3 coding DNA: TGTGCCAGCAATCCGGTCGGGACAGGGGAAGGCTACACCTTC. Its protein product is CASNPVGTGEGYTF.

The chain couples TRBV5-8 to TRBJ1-5, with 7 bases aligning to TRBD1. Germline lookup yields CDR1 SGHTS and CDR2 YDEGEE. J gave up 1 base and V 1 base, and 5 bases lay outside the gene matches. The length of the CDR3 is 16 residues. CDR3 protein: CASSLNRGISNQPQHF. DNA for the CDR3: TGTGCCAGCAGCTTGAACAGGGGCATAAGCAATCAGCCCCAGCATTTT. Together with reference TRBV5-8 and TRBJ1-5, the CDR3 gives the full variable domain: EAGVTQSPTHLIKTRGQQATLRCSPISGHTSVYWYQQALGLGLQFLLWYDEGEERNRGNFPPRFSGRQFPNYSSELNVNALELEDSALYLCASSLNRGISNQPQHFGDGTRLSIL.

This clone was seen a few times. V gene TRBV11-3 combines with J gene TRBJ2-1; 7 bases are a match to TRBD1. The germline CDR1 and CDR2 sequences are SGHNT and YENEEA. V lost 0 bases, J lost 8 bases, and 4 bases stayed unmatched. The CDR3 totals 14 residues. The CDR3 DNA reads TGTGCCAGCAGCTTAGATAAAGGGGGCTATGAGCAGTTCTTC. The encoded protein is CASSLDKGGYEQFF.

This chain joins TRBV6-4 and TRBJ2-7; 10 bases agree with TRBD1. In germline, CDR1 is MRHNA, CDR2 SNTAGT. J gave up 2 bases and V 4 bases, and 5 bases lay outside the gene matches. This CDR3 region has 15 residues. CDR3 coding DNA: TGTGCCAGCAGTGTGGTCGGGACAGGGGCCTACGAGCAGTACTTC. Residues: CASSVVGTGAYEQYF.

The sample holds a few counts of this clone. The chain employs TRBV28 and TRBJ1-5, with a weak D call TRBD1 (5 bases). Trimming removed 6 bases from V and 7 bases from J, with 13 bases in between. CDR3 length: 13 amino acids. Looked up from germline, CDR1 is MDHEN and CDR2 is SYDVKM. This CDR3 is CASSPGGRQPQHF. The DNA of the CDR3 is TGTGCCAGCAGCCCGGGGGGGAGGCAGCCCCAGCATTTT.

This chain connects TRBV6-4 to TRBJ2-7, with D possibly TRBD1 on 6 matching bases. Trimming stripped 0 bases from V and 0 bases from J, with 15 bases between. Germline V gene data show CDR1 as MRHNA and CDR2 as SNTAGT. The CDR3 length is 17 residues. The CDR3 here is CASSDSPGVASSYEQYF. As DNA, the CDR3 is TGTGCCAGCAGTGACTCGCCAGGGGTCGCTAGCTCCTACGAGCAGTACTTC.

The chain employs TRBV7-9 and TRBJ2-2; D unresolved. The CDR3 totals 17 residues. Trimming cost V 5 bases and J 4 bases, with 20 bases left between them. CDR1 and CDR2 from the germline V gene are SEHNR and FQNEAQ (reference sequence). The DNA for the CDR3 is TGTGCCAGCAGCCAAAATCACCGACTTATGGGCACCGGGGAGCTGTTTTTT. Encoded protein: CASSQNHRLMGTGELFF.

The rearrangement links TRBV5-4 to TRBJ2-2; 10 positions agree with TRBD2. Germline CDR1 reads SGHNT; CDR2 reads YYREEE (reference sequence). The CDR3 is 15 residues long. V dropped 1 base and J dropped 3; count of bases not matched to a gene: 0. The CDR3 here is CASSLTSGDTGELFF. The DNA of the CDR3 is TGTGCCAGCAGCTTGACTAGCGGGGACACCGGGGAGCTGTTTTTT.

This rearrangement joins TRBV12-5 to TRBJ2-2, with a weak D call TRBD1 (6 bases). Per the germline V gene, CDR1 is LGHNT and CDR2 is FRNRAP. V lost 0 bases and J 5 bases, leaving 7 bases between the germline ends. The CDR3 has 14 amino acids. CDR3 amino acids: CASGLVGTTGELFF. CDR3 DNA sequence: TGTGCTAGTGGTTTGGTTGGGACAACCGGGGAGCTGTTTTTT.

The rearrangement links TRBV30 to TRBJ1-3, with 7 positions matching TRBD1. This CDR3 region has 14 residues. The germline gives CDR1 GTSNPN, CDR2 SVGIG (reference sequence). J lost 3 bases, V lost 0 bases, and 2 bases had no gene match. CDR3 region: CAWSVWTGGNTIYF. The CDR3 nucleotides read TGTGCCTGGAGTGTATGGACAGGTGGAAACACCATATATTTT. Drawing the rest from reference TRBV30 and TRBJ1-3, the complete variable domain is SQTIHQWPATLVQPVGSPLSLECTVEGTSNPNLYWYRQAAGRGLQLLFYSVGIGQISSEVPQNLSASRPQDRQFILSSKKLLLSDSGFYLCAWSVWTGGNTIYFGEGSWLTVV.

Only a few counts were recorded for this clone. The chain combines TRBV7-9 with TRBJ2-7, with D possibly being TRBD2 (6 bases). Germline CDR1 is SEHNR and CDR2 is FQNEAQ (reference sequence). V was clipped by 1 base and J by 3 bases, with 13 bases between them. This CDR3 comprises 15 residues. The CDR3 loop is CASSLGGVLVYEQYF. CDR3 DNA sequence: TGTGCCAGCAGCTTAGGGGGGGTATTAGTCTACGAGCAGTACTTC.

The chain couples TRBV5-1 to TRBJ2-5; 8 nucleotides align to TRBD1. This CDR3 spans 15 amino acids. V lost 0 bases, J lost 1 base, and 2 bases stayed unmatched. Germline lookup yields CDR1 SGHRS and CDR2 YFSETQ. The CDR3 DNA follows: TGCGCCAGCAGCTTGGGGACAGGGTCCCAAGAGACCCAGTACTTC. Translated, it gives CASSLGTGSQETQYF. The whole variable domain, remainder taken from reference TRBV5-1 and TRBJ2-5, is KAGVTQTPRYLIKTRGQQVTLSCSPISGHRSVSWYQQTPGQGLQFLFEYFSETQRNKGNFPGRFSGRQFSNSRSEMNVSTLELGDSALYLCASSLGTGSQETQYFGPGTRLLVL.

This clone has only one observation. This CDR3 is CASAVEANEKLFF. In DNA, the CDR3 is TGTGCCAGCGCGGTGGAGGCTAATGAAAAACTGTTTTTT. The rearrangement uses TRBV2 and TRBJ1-4; D gene ambiguous. Germline V gives CDR1 SNHLY, CDR2 FYNNEI. The CDR3 spans 13 residues. Between the trimmed V and J ends, which lost 8 bases and 3 bases, there was a span of 10 bases.

Only one count was recorded for this clone. This rearrangement joins TRBV19 to TRBJ2-7; TRBD1 matches at 7 bases. With 6 bases clipped from V and 0 bases from J, the junction kept 5 bases outside the gene matches. The CDR3 extends over 14 amino acids. Germline-derived CDR1 and CDR2 are LNHDA and SQIVND (reference sequence). CDR3 protein: CASRLGQSSYEQYF. Here the CDR3 DNA reads TGTGCCAGTAGATTGGGACAGAGCTCCTACGAGCAGTACTTC.

The CDR3 sequence: CASREPLREREKLFF. The CDR3 DNA is TGTGCCAGCAGGGAACCATTAAGAGAGAGGGAAAAACTGTTTTTT. The chain has TRBV2 and TRBJ1-4; D uncertain. CDR1 is SNHLY, CDR2 FYNNEI, per germline. V was pared by 6 bases and J by 8 bases, with 19 bases between. The CDR3 covers 15 residues.

The chain couples TRBV27 to TRBJ2-7, with 11 nucleotides matching TRBD1. With 5 bases clipped from V and 0 bases from J, the junction kept 12 bases outside the gene matches. The CDR3 consists of 18 residues. Germline loops: CDR1 MNHEY, CDR2 SMNVEV (reference sequence). DNA of the CDR3: TGTGCCAGCAGTCTATATGGACAGGGGGCGGGAAGCTCCTACGAGCAGTACTTC. It encodes CASSLYGQGAGSSYEQYF.

The table lists this clone with a few counts. A junction boundary mismatches the germline segment, possibly from a read error. J is TRBJ2-1 and V is TRBV7-9; the match to TRBD2 covers 11 bases. This CDR3 is built from 15 residues. Germline V gives CDR1 SEHNR, CDR2 FQNEAQ (reference sequence). The CDR3 sequence: CASSLVSSGGPSQLF. DNA for the CDR3: TGTGCCAGCAGCTTAGTGTCTAGCGGGGGGCCTTCCCAGCTCTTC.

The genes are TRBV3-1 (or the pseudogene TRBV3-2) and TRBJ1-2; D uncertain. The CDR3 runs 13 residues. V lost 0 bases and J 5 bases, leaving 7 bases between the germline ends. Germline lookup yields CDR1 LGHDT and CDR2 YNNKEL (reference sequence). In DNA, the CDR3 is TGTGCCAGCAGCCAAGAACGGAGTTATGGCTACACCTTC. This translates into CASSQERSYGYTF.

The chain has TRBV10-1 and TRBJ1-5; no definite D call. The CDR3 extends over 15 amino acids. V was trimmed by 3 bases and J by 10 bases, leaving 19 bases between them. CDR1 and CDR2 from the germline V gene are WNHNN and SYGVQD (reference sequence). The CDR3 DNA is TGCGCCAGCAGTGATTTGACAAGTACAATCAGCCCCCAGCATTTT. Encoded protein: CASSDLTSTISPQHF.

The chain links TRBV28 to TRBJ1-2; the D is unclear. There are 12 residues in the CDR3. V lost 6 bases and J 9 bases, leaving 14 bases between the germline ends. Germline loops: CDR1 MDHEN, CDR2 SYDVKM. Here the CDR3 reads CASSSNLESYTF. DNA of the CDR3: TGTGCCAGCAGCTCAAACCTTGAGAGCTACACCTTC.

DNA for the CDR3: TGTGCCAGCAGCTTGGGAGTCGATCGGACTGAAGCTTTCTTT. Translated, it gives CASSLGVDRTEAFF. The rearrangement uses TRBV5-5 and TRBJ1-1; D gene ambiguous. V was trimmed by 0 bases and J by 5 bases, leaving 11 bases between them. Looked up from germline, CDR1 is SGHKS and CDR2 is YYEKEE (reference sequence). This CDR3 has 14 amino acids.

This chain's CDR3 is CASSQVQSGPYEQYF. CDR3 in DNA: TGTGCCAGCAGCCAAGTTCAGAGCGGTCCCTACGAGCAGTACTTC. V and J are TRBV14 and TRBJ2-7, with D maybe TRBD2 (5 bases). This CDR3 region has 15 residues. V lost 1 base to trimming and J lost 2 bases, with 12 bases between them. From germline, CDR1 is SGHDN and CDR2 FVKESK.

This sequence joins TRBV3-1 (or the pseudogene TRBV3-2) and TRBJ2-1; 11 nucleotides align to TRBD2. CDR1 and CDR2 (germline): LGHDT, YNNKEL (reference sequence). The CDR3 is 15 residues long. Unmatched junction bases numbered 2, after V lost 4 bases and J lost 3 bases. The CDR3 reads CASSPLAGVYNEQFF. The CDR3 DNA sequence: TGTGCCAGCAGCCCACTAGCGGGGGTCTACAATGAGCAGTTCTTC.

The chain carries TRBV19 and TRBJ1-5, with TRBD1 as a possible D gene (6 bases). Trimming left V 5 bases short and J 7 bases short, with 15 bases between. The CDR3 covers 14 residues. Germline values: CDR1 LNHDA, CDR2 SQIVND (reference sequence). The CDR3 DNA sequence: TGTGCCAGTAGTTCAGGGGCGCGACACCAGCCCCAGCATTTT. Translated, it gives CASSSGARHQPQHF.